Each of the 13 T cell receptor beta chains below was sequenced from the same sample in a study of CD8+ T cells in alopecia areata. Extracted RNA was reverse transcribed into cDNA, the sequencing template. Data came from immunoSEQ multiplex PCR; TCRdb stores just in-frame clones and leaves some out. The data hold over 250,000 clones, with approximately 60% observed a single time. The treatment: oral pan-JAK inhibitor, 5-10 mg twice daily. The sequencing used CD4+ T cells sorted from blood, collected at roughly week 53, from a patient treated with tofacitinib. The receptor set was obtained from a human donor with alopecia areata.

The rearrangement links TRBV29-1 to TRBJ2-5, with D perhaps TRBD2 (5 bases). Trimming cost V 1 base and J 1 base, with 10 bases left between them. Germline V gives CDR1 SQVTM, CDR2 ANQGSEA. The CDR3 has 14 amino acids. The CDR3 sequence: CSVEGGFLQETQYF. CDR3 bases: TGCAGCGTTGAAGGAGGGTTCCTCCAAGAGACCCAGTACTTC.

This chain links TRBV2 with TRBJ2-1; the match to TRBD2 covers 16 bases. The trim removed 6 bases at V and 7 bases at J, leaving 9 bases unmatched. Germline V gene lookup returns CDR1 SNHLY and CDR2 FYNNEI. The CDR3 runs to 17 residues. The CDR3 region has the DNA TGTGCCAGCAGGGATCCGGGACTAGCGGGGGGGCTTAATGAGCAGTTCTTC. This gives the protein CASRDPGLAGGLNEQFF.

This clone is a singleton in its sample. The rearrangement joins TRBV6-5 to TRBJ1-2; D gene uncertain. The CDR3 length is 13 residues. Germline values: CDR1 MNHEY, CDR2 SVGAGI. V lost 5 bases and J lost 2, with 9 bases in between. DNA of the CDR3: TGTGCCAGCAGTCCTAGGGAGAACTATGGCTACACCTTC. Its translation is CASSPRENYGYTF.

With regard to this clone: Distinct nucleotide sequences in the sample also encode this CDR3. The gene calls are TRBV20-1 and TRBJ2-1; D is ambiguous. The CDR3 runs to 11 residues. Germline-derived CDR1 and CDR2 are DFQATT and SNEGSKA (reference sequence). Trimming took off 1 base at V and 7 bases at J, with 5 bases between the two ends. The CDR3 region has the DNA TGCAGTGCTAGAGGGGTGAATGAGCAGTTCTTC. It encodes CSARGVNEQFF.

About this clone itself: The same CDR3 also results from other DNA sequences found in this sample. This chain links TRBV30 with TRBJ1-2, with a possible D match to TRBD1 (5 bases). The CDR3 has 13 amino acids. In germline, CDR1 is GTSNPN, CDR2 SVGIG (reference sequence). V lost 0 bases and J lost 2, with 7 bases in between. CDR3 sequence: CAWSVSGNYGYTF. The CDR3 coding sequence is TGTGCCTGGAGTGTATCAGGGAACTATGGCTACACCTTC.

V usage is TRBV7-9 and J usage is TRBJ1-2; D not resolved. The CDR3 extends over 14 amino acids. The ends were cut back, 0 bases at V and 0 bases at J, with 5 bases in the middle. Germline lookup yields CDR1 SEHNR and CDR2 FQNEAQ (reference sequence). CDR3 region: CASSLADTNYGYTF. In nucleotides, the CDR3 is TGTGCCAGCAGCTTAGCTGATACTAACTATGGCTACACCTTC.

The table lists this clone with a few counts. This chain connects TRBV5-1 to TRBJ1-1; 8 bases are shared with TRBD1. CDR1 is SGHRS and CDR2 is YFSETQ in the germline V gene. CDR3 length: 14 amino acids. The J segment lost 1 base and the V segment lost 4 bases, leaving 3 bases of the junction unmatched. In DNA form, the CDR3 reads TGCGCCAGCAGCAAAGGACAGGGGAACACTGAAGCTTTCTTT. It encodes CASSKGQGNTEAFF.

This clone has a handful of counts. The gene calls are TRBV25-1 and TRBJ2-1; 8 bases line up with TRBD2. The CDR3 extends over 14 amino acids. Germline V gene lookup returns CDR1 MGHDK and CDR2 SYGVNS. V dropped 7 bases and J dropped 6; count of bases not matched to a gene: 8. The CDR3 reads CASTTGGGLNEQFF. Here the CDR3 DNA reads TGTGCCAGCACTACGGGAGGGGGGCTCAATGAGCAGTTCTTC.

This rearrangement joins TRBV12-5 to TRBJ2-7; 11 nucleotides agree with TRBD1. The J segment lost 3 bases and the V segment lost 5 bases, leaving 6 bases of the junction unmatched. The CDR3 runs 15 residues. Per germline, CDR1 LGHNT and CDR2 FRNRAP. The CDR3, as DNA: TGTGCTAGTGGTCCCCTCGGGACAGGGGGCTACGAGCAGTACTTC. Its translation is CASGPLGTGGYEQYF. Looking up the rest from reference TRBV12-5 and TRBJ2-7 gives the full variable domain: DARVTQTPRHKVTEMGQEVTMRCQPILGHNTVFWYRQTMMQGLELLAYFRNRAPLDDSGMPKDRFSAEMPDATLATLKIQPSEPRDSAVYFCASGPLGTGGYEQYFGPGTRLTVT.

The V call is TRBV19, the J call TRBJ2-6; D is uncertain. Germline-derived CDR1 and CDR2 are LNHDA and SQIVND (reference sequence). The V gene lost 7 bases and the J gene lost 0 bases, with 13 bases spanning the gap. The CDR3 sequence is 16 residues long. The CDR3: CASKLTGSSGANVLTF. Written as DNA, the CDR3 is TGTGCCAGTAAACTAACGGGCAGCTCTGGGGCCAACGTCCTGACTTTC.

The V gene is TRBV9, the J gene TRBJ2-3, with D unclear. CDR3 size: 14 residues. Germline values: CDR1 SGDLS, CDR2 YYNGEE. V was shortened by 4 bases and J by 1 base, with 10 bases between the two germline ends. The chain's CDR3 is CASSPQSRTDTQYF. The CDR3 region has the DNA TGTGCCAGCAGCCCCCAGAGCCGCACAGATACGCAGTATTTT. Full variable domain (outside the CDR3, taken from reference TRBV9 and TRBJ2-3): DSGVTQTPKHLITATGQRVTLRCSPRSGDLSVYWYQQSLDQGLQFLIQYYNGEERAKGNILERFSAQQFPDLHSELNLSSLELGDSALYFCASSPQSRTDTQYFGPGTRLTVL.

This clone was counted only a few times. This chain links TRBV25-1 with TRBJ1-6, with TRBD1 matching 8 bases. This CDR3 spans 14 amino acids. J lost 7 bases, V lost 6 bases, and 5 bases had no gene match. Germline V gives CDR1 MGHDK, CDR2 SYGVNS. This CDR3 reads CASRGQGENSPLHF. CDR3 DNA sequence: TGTGCCAGCAGAGGACAGGGTGAGAATTCACCCCTCCACTTT.

This clone was picked up a small number of times. J is TRBJ1-1 and V is TRBV5-1; 7 bases are a match to TRBD1. The CDR3 sequence is 14 residues long. Germline CDR1 is SGHRS and CDR2 is YFSETQ. V trimming: 1 base; J trimming: 3 bases; junction bases outside the gene matches: 3. The CDR3 loop is CASSLTGEDTEAFF. CDR3 DNA sequence: TGCGCCAGCAGCTTGACAGGGGAGGACACTGAAGCTTTCTTT. The full variable domain, completed using reference TRBV5-1 and TRBJ1-1, is KAGVTQTPRYLIKTRGQQVTLSCSPISGHRSVSWYQQTPGQGLQFLFEYFSETQRNKGNFPGRFSGRQFSNSRSEMNVSTLELGDSALYLCASSLTGEDTEAFFGQGTRLTVV.